This T cell receptor (beta chain) was captured by sequencing in a study of blood T cell repertoires in COVID-19. The method was immunoSEQ multiplex PCR; TCRdb's version includes in-frame clones alone and lacks a portion of them. The table includes 200,000 to 250,000 clones, around 80% detected once. CDR3 length: 15 amino acids. Trimming stripped 0 bases from V and 3 bases from J, with 9 bases between. The germline gives CDR1 LNHNV, CDR2 YYDKDF (reference sequence). Sequenced sample: PBMCs or T cells enriched from blood (not recorded which). V and J are TRBV15 and TRBJ1-3, with a possible D match to TRBD1 (6 bases). The TCR sequence derives from a man aged 55-75 years who had recovered from COVID-19. CDR3 coding DNA: TGTGCCACCAGCAGAGACGGCAGGGGTGGAAACACCATATATTTT. It is translated as CATSRDGRGGNTIYF.